This T cell receptor beta chain came from a study of shared clonotypes between healthy human individuals. The wider study: Donor ages ranged 18 to 49 years: a couple of women, a few men.

Within Nashville, Tennessee resided all donors, each a Caucasian adult. Replicate sorted-subset PCRs were loaded with around 0.2 ug DNA, about 31,000 T cell genomes. Produced via immunoSEQ multiplex PCR; TCRdb's table is partial and in-frame only. The sample has 2 million to 3 million clones, over 85% seen once. Germline lookup yields CDR1 SNHLY and CDR2 FYNNEI. CDR3 length: 11 residues. This clonotype was obtained from a man between 18 and 35 years old in good health. Some clones in this sample may be carry-over from other donors' samples. The rearrangement joins TRBV2 to TRBJ2-1; weak D call: TRBD2 (5 bases). Sequencing used naive CD4+ T cells from PBMCs. The subset here: CD45RA+ positively selected. This CDR3 is CVGSSYNEQFF. CDR3 DNA sequence: TGTGTAGGGAGCTCCTACAATGAGCAGTTCTTC.